This TCR beta chain is drawn from a study of blood T cell repertoires in COVID-19. Study as a whole: Material from acute and convalescent COVID-19 was sourced from the United States, Italy and Spain. Nucleic acid was either cDNA or gDNA, and it came from T cells, B-cell-depleted T cells, or PBMCs.

The assay was immunoSEQ multiplex PCR, and TCRdb's table has in-frame clones only and misses some. The table lists about 150,000 clones, 84% of them singletons. CDR1 and CDR2 (germline): SGHAT, FQNNGV. The CDR3 consists of 17 residues. Unmatched junction bases numbered 9, after V lost 0 bases and J lost 6 bases. Sequences were obtained from peripheral blood. The TCR sequence derives from a woman aged 45-65 years with acute or convalescent COVID-19. The rearrangement links TRBV11-2 to TRBJ2-2; TRBD2 matches at 8 bases. CDR3 in amino acids: CASSLDPSGRRSGELFF. In nucleotides, the CDR3 is TGTGCCAGCAGCTTAGATCCCAGCGGGAGAAGATCCGGGGAGCTGTTTTTT.